Below are 17 T cell receptor beta chains sequenced from a single sample in a study of T-cell memory formation after mild COVID-19. From the 5' RACE reads, TCRdb called clonotypes with MiXCR, one entry per CDR3 protein. Here the sample spans fewer than 350,000 distinct CDR3 sequences, roughly 18% being singletons. Material for sequencing was PBMCs or a T cell subset sorted from them (not recorded which). These TCRs come from a man aged 18 to 30 who had mild COVID-19 (a few samples of this study predate the infection). Cell type and time point are not known.

V is TRBV5-1 and J is TRBJ2-3; D might be TRBD1 (5 bases). There are 13 residues in the CDR3. The V end was cut by 7 bases, the J end by 5 bases, with 14 bases between. Germline lookup yields CDR1 SGHRS and CDR2 YFSETQ. CDR3 coding DNA: TGCGCCAGCGTCAGCAGGGATGAAGATACGCAGTATTTT. It encodes CASVSRDEDTQYF.

The gene calls are TRBV4-2 and TRBJ1-5; D is undetermined. V lost 1 base and J 3 bases, leaving 10 bases between the germline ends. From germline, CDR1 is LGHNA and CDR2 YNFKEQ. The length of the CDR3 is 15 residues. The CDR3 protein is CASSQAEDYNQPQHF. CDR3 coding DNA: TGTGCCAGCAGCCAAGCAGAAGATTACAATCAGCCCCAGCATTTT.

A few counts support this clonotype. The J gene is TRBJ2-5, the V gene TRBV7-2, with D tentatively TRBD2 (6 bases). Per the germline V gene, CDR1 is SGHTA and CDR2 is FQGNSA. The V gene lost 4 bases and the J gene lost 3 bases, with 18 bases spanning the gap. This CDR3 is 16 amino acids long. The CDR3 sequence: CASSYTGGGQEETQYF. DNA of the CDR3: TGTGCCAGCAGCTACACCGGGGGAGGTCAGGAAGAGACCCAGTACTTC.

This chain links TRBV20-1 with TRBJ2-5, with 7 bases matching TRBD2. V shed 1 base, J shed 10 bases, and the junction held 3 bases outside the gene matches. The CDR3 sequence is 11 residues long. Germline-derived CDR1 and CDR2 are DFQATT and SNEGSKA (reference sequence). The CDR3 region is CSARAGGGQYF. DNA for the CDR3: TGCAGTGCTAGAGCGGGGGGTGGCCAGTACTTC.

The chain has TRBV20-1 and TRBJ2-1, with 13 bases identical to TRBD2. The CDR3 has 15 residues. With V trimmed by 2 bases and J by 6 bases, 4 bases remained unmatched. CDR1 and CDR2 (germline): DFQATT, SNEGSKA (reference sequence). The CDR3 reads CSARPTSGGCNEQFF. CDR3 DNA sequence: TGCAGTGCTAGACCGACTAGCGGGGGGTGCAATGAGCAGTTCTTC.

This clonotype was recorded a few times. The chain joins TRBV5-1 to TRBJ1-1; D ambiguous. Trimming pared 3 bases from V and 4 bases from J, leaving 16 bases between. This CDR3 spans 15 amino acids. Looked up from germline, CDR1 is SGHRS and CDR2 is YFSETQ. The DNA of the CDR3 is TGCGCCAGCAGCTGGGAGGCCTCCGTGGGCACTGAAGCTTTCTTT. Amino acids: CASSWEASVGTEAFF.

This clonotype has more than one count but fewer than ten. The J gene is TRBJ1-1, the V gene TRBV15; 7 nucleotides match TRBD1. The V gene's germline CDR1 is LNHNV and CDR2 YYDKDF (reference sequence). The ends lost 1 base at V and 0 bases at J; junction bases unmatched: 5. This CDR3 spans 16 amino acids. CDR3 nucleotide sequence: TGTGCCACCAGCAGAGGGAGGGGGCTGGTGAACACTGAAGCTTTCTTT. Protein sequence: CATSRGRGLVNTEAFF.

This clonotype was observed at least ten times. The V gene is TRBV6-2 or TRBV6-3, the J gene TRBJ2-5; no reliable D call. Germline values: CDR1 MNHEY, CDR2 SVGEGT. Deletions cut 4 bases from V and 5 bases from J, with 5 bases between. The CDR3 covers 11 residues. CDR3: CASSLMETQYF. The CDR3, as DNA: TGTGCCAGCAGTTTGATGGAGACCCAGTACTTC.

This sequence joins TRBV4-1 and TRBJ2-5, with D perhaps matching TRBD1 (6 bases). CDR1 and CDR2 (germline): MGHRA, YSYEKL. V lost 4 bases to trimming and J lost 7 bases, with 25 bases between them. The CDR3 is 17 amino acids. CDR3 amino acids: CASSPQGAWDGVGTQYF. The CDR3 bases are TGCGCCAGCAGCCCACAGGGTGCCTGGGACGGAGTTGGGACCCAGTACTTC.

This clonotype was seen repeatedly, ten times or more. This chain links TRBV9 with TRBJ2-3; 9 bases are a match to TRBD1. From germline, CDR1 is SGDLS and CDR2 YYNGEE. CDR3 length: 17 residues. V lost 3 bases, J lost 2 bases, and 10 bases stayed unmatched. CDR3 region: CASSAPGTGNPTDTQYF. In DNA form, the CDR3 reads TGTGCCAGCAGCGCGCCCGGGACAGGGAATCCCACAGATACGCAGTATTTT.

This chain links TRBV24-1 with TRBJ2-2; D not resolved. This CDR3 spans 14 amino acids. Trimming cost V 4 bases and J 6 bases, with 11 bases left between them. The germline V gene has CDR1 KGHDR and CDR2 SFDVKD. In DNA form, the CDR3 reads TGTGCCACCAGTGAGATCGGGCGCCCCGGGGAGCTGTTTTTT. Translating it yields CATSEIGRPGELFF.

The chain combines TRBV9 with TRBJ2-7; a possible D gene is TRBD2 (6 bases). The germline V gene has CDR1 SGDLS and CDR2 YYNGEE. This CDR3 is 13 amino acids long. Trimming stripped 0 bases from V and 3 bases from J, with 7 bases between. The chain's CDR3 is CASSVAGDYEQYF. The CDR3 nucleotides read TGTGCCAGCAGCGTAGCGGGGGACTACGAGCAGTACTTC.

This clonotype was picked up many times. The chain has TRBV12-3 or TRBV12-4 and TRBJ2-7; D remains unclear. CDR3 size: 11 residues. The V end lost 5 bases, the J end lost 4 bases, and 6 bases lay between the germline ends. The CDR3 spells CASSVGYEQYF. The CDR3 DNA sequence: TGTGCCAGCAGTGTCGGTTACGAGCAGTACTTC.

The rearrangement uses TRBV20-1 and TRBJ2-2; TRBD2 agrees at 9 bases. This CDR3 is built from 14 residues. Germline V gene data show CDR1 as DFQATT and CDR2 as SNEGSKA (reference sequence). The trim removed 7 bases at V and 0 bases at J, leaving 3 bases unmatched. CDR3 in DNA: TGCAGTGGTATAGCGGGGGCGAACACCGGGGAGCTGTTTTTT. Protein sequence: CSGIAGANTGELFF.

This clonotype was counted only a few times. This chain links TRBV5-1 with TRBJ2-3; 9 positions match TRBD2. Germline trimming cut 2 bases from V and 2 bases from J; bases unmatched to any gene: 6. Germline loops: CDR1 SGHRS, CDR2 YFSETQ. The CDR3 is 16 amino acids. Here the CDR3 reads CASSFQTSGVTDTQYF. The CDR3 DNA sequence: TGCGCCAGCAGCTTCCAGACTAGCGGCGTCACAGATACGCAGTATTTT. Combining the CDR3 with reference TRBV5-1 and TRBJ2-3 gives the whole variable domain KAGVTQTPRYLIKTRGQQVTLSCSPISGHRSVSWYQQTPGQGLQFLFEYFSETQRNKGNFPGRFSGRQFSNSRSEMNVSTLELGDSALYLCASSFQTSGVTDTQYFGPGTRLTVL.

This chain links TRBV29-1 with TRBJ1-3; TRBD1 agrees at 10 bases. The germline V gene encodes CDR1 SQVTM and CDR2 ANQGSEA. There are 13 residues in the CDR3. Trimming removed 6 bases from V and 6 bases from J; junction bases left unmatched: 5. This chain's CDR3 is CSVPGQGENTIYF. CDR3 DNA: TGCAGCGTCCCTGGACAGGGGGAAAACACCATATATTTT. The entire variable domain, with the rest obtained from reference TRBV29-1 and TRBJ1-3, is as follows: SAVISQKPSRDICQRGTSLTIQCQVDSQVTMMFWYRQQPGQSLTLIATANQGSEATYESGFVIDKFPISRPNLTFSTLTVSNMSPEDSSIYLCSVPGQGENTIYFGEGSWLTVV.

This clonotype was observed a handful of times. Written as DNA, the CDR3 is TGTGCCAGCAGTTACCGGGGGGATAGCAATCAGCCCCAGCATTTT. It translates to CASSYRGDSNQPQHF. V gene TRBV6-5 combines with J gene TRBJ1-5; TRBD1 might be the D (5 bases). V shed 2 bases and J shed 0 bases, with 8 bases lying between them. Germline CDR1 MNHEY, CDR2 SVGAGI. This CDR3 has 15 amino acids.